Below are 8 T cell receptor beta chains sequenced from a single sample in a study of cytomegalovirus exposure and HLA in healthy donors. The PCR made use of 60 Vbeta and 13 Jbeta primers. TCRdb's copy holds only in-frame clones and misses some; the assay was immunoSEQ multiplex PCR. The data show around 140,000 clones, roughly 79% seen once. The specimen sequenced was PBMCs. All receptors derive from a woman aged 18-30 years in good health and CMV-seronegative.

This clone was recorded a few times. The V gene is TRBV5-1, the J gene TRBJ2-2; TRBD2 is a possible D gene (5 bases). CDR3 size: 15 residues. Trimming pared 1 base from V and 2 bases from J, leaving 9 bases between. Germline V CDR1 and CDR2: SGHRS, YFSETQ. The CDR3 DNA reads TGCGCCAGCAGCTTGTCGACGGGAAACACCGGGGAGCTGTTTTTT. It specifies CASSLSTGNTGELFF.

The genes are TRBV11-2 and TRBJ2-1, with a tentative D call TRBD2 (5 bases). V lost 7 bases and J 3 bases, leaving 16 bases between the germline ends. The germline V gene encodes CDR1 SGHAT and CDR2 FQNNGV. CDR3 length: 15 amino acids. The CDR3 coding sequence is TGTGCCAGCACCCTAGGCCTAGCACTCTACAATGAGCAGTTCTTC. Translating it yields CASTLGLALYNEQFF.

This rearrangement joins TRBV7-2 to TRBJ2-3, with TRBD2 identical over 11 bases. V shed 0 bases and J 8 bases; nucleotides not matched to a gene: 7. Germline-derived CDR1 and CDR2 are SGHTA and FQGNSA. The CDR3 covers 16 residues. The CDR3 here is CASSLAGSGRGGTQYF. DNA of the CDR3: TGTGCCAGCAGCTTAGCAGGTAGCGGGAGGGGAGGTACGCAGTATTTT.

This chain links TRBV11-2 with TRBJ1-5; D is possibly TRBD1 (5 bases). Germline V gives CDR1 SGHAT, CDR2 FQNNGV. The CDR3 runs to 14 residues. V lost 0 bases and J 6 bases, leaving 9 bases between the germline ends. CDR3 sequence reads: CASSLDRVSQPQHF. CDR3 bases: TGTGCCAGCAGCTTAGACAGGGTCAGTCAGCCCCAGCATTTT.

The chain has TRBV2 and TRBJ1-2; tentatively, D is TRBD1 (5 bases). The CDR3 is 13 residues long. CDR1 is SNHLY, CDR2 FYNNEI, per germline. V was pared by 10 bases and J by 0 bases, with 12 bases between. The CDR3 protein is CATSTASNYGYTF. CDR3 DNA: TGTGCCACCTCGACAGCTTCTAACTATGGCTACACCTTC. The full variable domain, completed using reference TRBV2 and TRBJ1-2, is EPEVTQTPSHQVTQMGQEVILRCVPISNHLYFYWYRQILGQKVEFLVSFYNNEISEKSEIFDDQFSVERPDGSNFTLKIRSTKLEDSAMYFCATSTASNYGYTFGSGTRLTVV.

This chain joins TRBV5-1 and TRBJ2-7, with D perhaps TRBD1 (5 bases). Germline V lookup: CDR1 SGHRS, CDR2 YFSETQ. This CDR3 region has 15 residues. The germline V and J ends were trimmed by 5 bases and 4 bases, with 19 bases remaining between them. The CDR3 region is CASRPDWGSGYEQYF. Written as DNA, the CDR3 is TGCGCCAGCAGACCCGACTGGGGCAGTGGTTACGAGCAGTACTTC.

The rearrangement links TRBV19 to TRBJ1-1, with 8 bases fitting TRBD1. V was pared by 2 bases and J by 4 bases, with 9 bases of the junction left unmatched. Germline CDR1 and CDR2: LNHDA and SQIVND (reference sequence). This CDR3 comprises 16 residues. In DNA form, the CDR3 reads TGTGCCAGTAGTATAACCCCCCCAGGGGGCGGCACTGAAGCTTTCTTT. Amino acids: CASSITPPGGGTEAFF.

The gene calls are TRBV27 and TRBJ2-7, with 8 bases lining up with TRBD1. Trimming removed 8 bases from V and 6 bases from J; junction bases left unmatched: 12. The germline V gene has CDR1 MNHEY and CDR2 SMNVEV (reference sequence). This CDR3 has 14 residues. The CDR3 coding sequence is TGTGCCAGCGCCCAATTGGAACAGGGGGGCGAGCAGTACTTC. Its protein product is CASAQLEQGGEQYF.